This is a list of T cell receptor beta chains from one sample in a study of T cell repertoires in cytomegalovirus infection. No antigen has been assigned to these receptors. Using its own MiXCR run on the reads, TCRdb lists one record per CDR3 protein. The repertoire includes about 130,000 distinct CDR3 sequences, around 25% of them detected once, and approximately 35% sits in the top ten. The sequencing input was PBMCs, sequenced either directly or after in vitro stimulation (not recorded which). The receptors shown here come from a human donor in good health (CMV status not recorded). Some clones in this sample may be carry-over from other donors' samples. Each CDR3 is given with its conserved first and last residue. Each record gives: clone size, V gene, D gene, J gene, CDR3 DNA, CDR3 protein. A D gene is named only where the DNA matches it firmly. A clone size is listed for some rows: how often the clone was seen (once, few, many), or a class if it is expanded.

clone_size: NA; v_call: TRBV28; d_call: NA; j_call: TRBJ1-1; cdr3_nt: TGTGCCAGCAGTTTACGGTGGGCTCGTGAAGCTTTCTTT; cdr3_aa: CASSLRWAREAFF
clone_size: few; v_call: TRBV12-3/TRBV12-4; d_call: NA; j_call: TRBJ2-5; cdr3_nt: TGTGCCAGCAGTTTTCTCCCCCAAGAGACCCAGTACTTC; cdr3_aa: CASSFLPQETQYF
clone_size: many; v_call: TRBV7-2; d_call: NA; j_call: TRBJ1-2; cdr3_nt: TGTGCCAGCAGCTTACTGGGTTATGGCTACACCTTC; cdr3_aa: CASSLLGYGYTF
clone_size: many; v_call: TRBV7-2; d_call: TRBD2; j_call: TRBJ2-3; cdr3_nt: TGTGCCAGCAGTCCGGGGACTAGCTCTGATACGCAGTATTTT; cdr3_aa: CASSPGTSSDTQYF
clone_size: NA; v_call: TRBV19; d_call: TRBD1; j_call: TRBJ1-1; cdr3_nt: TGTGCCAGTAGCGCGTACCGACAGGGGAGGGGGACTGAAGCTTTCTTT; cdr3_aa: CASSAYRQGRGTEAFF
clone_size: few; v_call: TRBV20-1; d_call: TRBD2; j_call: TRBJ2-1; cdr3_nt: TGCAGTGCTCCCCAGACATCCGGGACTAGCGGGAGTGGTATGATGTATGAGCAGTTCTTC; cdr3_aa: CSAPQTSGTSGSGMMYEQFF
clone_size: few; v_call: TRBV7-2; d_call: NA; j_call: TRBJ2-5; cdr3_nt: TGTGCCAGCAGCATGACAGCCCAAGAGACCCAGTACTTC; cdr3_aa: CASSMTAQETQYF
clone_size: NA; v_call: TRBV11-3; d_call: TRBD2; j_call: TRBJ2-1; cdr3_nt: TGTGCCAGCGAACGTTTAGCGGGACTGGCCAATGAGCAGTTCTTC; cdr3_aa: CASERLAGLANEQFF
clone_size: NA; v_call: TRBV5-4; d_call: TRBD2; j_call: TRBJ2-3; cdr3_nt: TGTGCCAGCAGACGGCCGGGACTAGCGGGAGATACGCAGTATTTT; cdr3_aa: CASRRPGLAGDTQYF
clone_size: many; v_call: TRBV7-3; d_call: NA; j_call: TRBJ2-6; cdr3_nt: TGTGCCAGCTCCACAGGCCCGGGATCAAGGGCCAACGTCCTGACTTTC; cdr3_aa: CASSTGPGSRANVLTF
clone_size: many; v_call: TRBV28; d_call: NA; j_call: TRBJ2-1; cdr3_nt: TGTGCCAGCAGTTCCTGGAAGGGATACAATGAGCAGTTCTTC; cdr3_aa: CASSSWKGYNEQFF
clone_size: NA; v_call: TRBV12-3/TRBV12-4; d_call: NA; j_call: TRBJ2-1; cdr3_nt: TGTGCCAGCAGTTCGGACATTGGCTCCTACAATGAGCAGTTCTTC; cdr3_aa: CASSSDIGSYNEQFF
clone_size: NA; v_call: TRBV28; d_call: NA; j_call: TRBJ2-7; cdr3_nt: TGTGCCAGCGGGCGGGGTTACGAGCAGTACTTC; cdr3_aa: CASGRGYEQYF
clone_size: NA; v_call: TRBV20-1; d_call: TRBD2; j_call: TRBJ2-1; cdr3_nt: TGCAGTGCTAGAGATCTTAGCGGGAAGTTCTCCTACAATGAGCAGTTCTTC; cdr3_aa: CSARDLSGKFSYNEQFF
clone_size: few; v_call: TRBV11-2; d_call: TRBD2; j_call: TRBJ2-3; cdr3_nt: TGTGCCAGCAGCGGGGACCCGGGACTAGCGGGCACAGATACGCAGTATTTT; cdr3_aa: CASSGDPGLAGTDTQYF
clone_size: many; v_call: TRBV27; d_call: NA; j_call: TRBJ1-3; cdr3_nt: TGTGCCAGCAGTAGCCGGCTCTCTGGAAACACCATATATTTT; cdr3_aa: CASSSRLSGNTIYF
clone_size: many; v_call: TRBV6-5; d_call: TRBD1; j_call: TRBJ2-1; cdr3_nt: TGTGCCAGCAGATCGGGACAGGGAAACAATGAGCAGTTCTTC; cdr3_aa: CASRSGQGNNEQFF
clone_size: NA; v_call: TRBV6-2/TRBV6-3; d_call: NA; j_call: TRBJ2-5; cdr3_nt: TGTGCCAGCACTCAAGGTATCGCGGAACAAGAGACCCAGTACTTC; cdr3_aa: CASTQGIAEQETQYF
clone_size: many; v_call: TRBV6-1; d_call: NA; j_call: TRBJ2-7; cdr3_nt: TGTGCCAGCCAGGCCCGGCAGGGACCCTACGAGCAGTACTTC; cdr3_aa: CASQARQGPYEQYF
clone_size: many; v_call: TRBV7-2; d_call: NA; j_call: TRBJ2-1; cdr3_nt: TGTGCCAGCAGCTTACCCAGGGGGGCGCAAGTTAATGAGCAGTTCTTC; cdr3_aa: CASSLPRGAQVNEQFF
clone_size: few; v_call: TRBV5-8; d_call: TRBD2; j_call: TRBJ2-1; cdr3_nt: TGTGCCAGCAGCAGGGGACTAGCGAGTTACAATGAGCAGTTCTTC; cdr3_aa: CASSRGLASYNEQFF
clone_size: few; v_call: TRBV12-3/TRBV12-4; d_call: NA; j_call: TRBJ2-2; cdr3_nt: TGTGCCAGCAGTTCCCACGGGGCCGGGGAGCTGTTTTTT; cdr3_aa: CASSSHGAGELFF
clone_size: few; v_call: TRBV5-4; d_call: NA; j_call: TRBJ1-4; cdr3_nt: TGTGCCAGCAGCTTTACCCGCGAATCAACTAATGAAAAACTGTTTTTT; cdr3_aa: CASSFTRESTNEKLFF
clone_size: many; v_call: TRBV7-2; d_call: NA; j_call: TRBJ2-1; cdr3_nt: TGTGCCAGCAGCTTAGCGGGCCTATCCTACAATGAGCAGTTCTTC; cdr3_aa: CASSLAGLSYNEQFF